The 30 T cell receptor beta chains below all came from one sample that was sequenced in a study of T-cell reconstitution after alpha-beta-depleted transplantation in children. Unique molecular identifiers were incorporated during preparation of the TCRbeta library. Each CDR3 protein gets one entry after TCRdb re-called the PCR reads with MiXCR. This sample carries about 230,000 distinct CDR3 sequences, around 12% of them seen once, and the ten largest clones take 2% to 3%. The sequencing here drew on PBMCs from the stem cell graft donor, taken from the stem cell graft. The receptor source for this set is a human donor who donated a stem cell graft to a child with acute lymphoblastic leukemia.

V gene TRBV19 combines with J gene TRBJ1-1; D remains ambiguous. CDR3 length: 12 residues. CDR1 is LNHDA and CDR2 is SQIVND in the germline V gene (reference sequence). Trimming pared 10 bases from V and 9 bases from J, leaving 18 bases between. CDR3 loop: CATAPNQGQAFF. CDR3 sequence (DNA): TGTGCCACCGCCCCAAACCAAGGACAAGCTTTCTTT. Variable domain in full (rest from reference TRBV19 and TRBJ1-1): DGGITQSPKYLFRKEGQNVTLSCEQNLNHDAMYWYRQDPGQGLRLIYYSQIVNDFQKGDIAEGYSVSREKKESFPLTVTSAQKNPTAFYLCATAPNQGQAFFGQGTRLTVV.

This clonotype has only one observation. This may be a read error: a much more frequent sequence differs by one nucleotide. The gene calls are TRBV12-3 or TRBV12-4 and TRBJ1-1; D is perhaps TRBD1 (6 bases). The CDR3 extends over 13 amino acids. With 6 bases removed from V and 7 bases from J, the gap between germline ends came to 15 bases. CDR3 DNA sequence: TGTGCCAGCAGCAAAACACGGGACATTGAAGCTTTCTTT. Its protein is CASSKTRDIEAFF.

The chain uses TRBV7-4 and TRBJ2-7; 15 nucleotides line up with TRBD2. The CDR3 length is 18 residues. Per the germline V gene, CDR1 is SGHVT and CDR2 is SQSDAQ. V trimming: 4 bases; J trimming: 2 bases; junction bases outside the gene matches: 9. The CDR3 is CASSSPRGTSGRPYEQYF. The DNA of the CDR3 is TGTGCCAGCAGCTCCCCCCGCGGGACTAGCGGGAGGCCCTACGAGCAGTACTTC. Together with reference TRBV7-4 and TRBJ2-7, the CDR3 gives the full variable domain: GAGVSQSPRYKVAKRGRDVALRCDSISGHVTLYWYRQTLGQGSEVLTYSQSDAQRDKSGRPSGRFSAERPERSVSTLKIQRTEQGDSAVYLCASSSPRGTSGRPYEQYFGPGTRLTVT.

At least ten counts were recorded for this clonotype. This chain's CDR3 is CASSPGGEGSYEQYF. In nucleotides, the CDR3 is TGTGCCAGCAGCCCAGGGGGCGAGGGTAGCTACGAGCAGTACTTC. V is TRBV3-1 and J is TRBJ2-7; 8 nucleotides match TRBD1. CDR3 length: 15 residues. The germline CDR1 and CDR2 sequences are LGHDT and YNNKEL (reference sequence). V trimming: 4 bases; J trimming: 3 bases; junction bases outside the gene matches: 8.

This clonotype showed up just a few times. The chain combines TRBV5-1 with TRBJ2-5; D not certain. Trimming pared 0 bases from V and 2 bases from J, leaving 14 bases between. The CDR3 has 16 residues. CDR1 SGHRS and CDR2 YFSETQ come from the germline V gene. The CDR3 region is CASSLDFAGVQETQYF. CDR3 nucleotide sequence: TGCGCCAGCAGCTTGGACTTTGCAGGAGTACAAGAGACCCAGTACTTC.

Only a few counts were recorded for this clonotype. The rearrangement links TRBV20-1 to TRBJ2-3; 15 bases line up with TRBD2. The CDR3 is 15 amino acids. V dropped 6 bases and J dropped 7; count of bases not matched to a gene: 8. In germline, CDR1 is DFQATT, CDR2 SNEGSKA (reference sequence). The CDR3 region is CSAMTGTSGGNTQYF. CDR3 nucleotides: TGCAGTGCCATGACCGGGACTAGCGGGGGGAATACGCAGTATTTT.

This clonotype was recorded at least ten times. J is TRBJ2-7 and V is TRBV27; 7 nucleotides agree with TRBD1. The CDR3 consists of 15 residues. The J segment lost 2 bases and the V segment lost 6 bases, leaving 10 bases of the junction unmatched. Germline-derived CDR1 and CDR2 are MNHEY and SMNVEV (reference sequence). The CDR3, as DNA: TGTGCCAGCAGAGACCAGACAGGGATCCCCTACGAGCAGTACTTC. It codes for CASRDQTGIPYEQYF.

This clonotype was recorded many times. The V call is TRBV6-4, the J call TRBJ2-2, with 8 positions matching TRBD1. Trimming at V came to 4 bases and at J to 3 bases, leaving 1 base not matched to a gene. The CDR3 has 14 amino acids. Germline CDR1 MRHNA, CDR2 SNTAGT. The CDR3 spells CASSAGGDTGELFF. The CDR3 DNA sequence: TGTGCCAGCAGTGCAGGGGGCGACACCGGGGAGCTGTTTTTT.

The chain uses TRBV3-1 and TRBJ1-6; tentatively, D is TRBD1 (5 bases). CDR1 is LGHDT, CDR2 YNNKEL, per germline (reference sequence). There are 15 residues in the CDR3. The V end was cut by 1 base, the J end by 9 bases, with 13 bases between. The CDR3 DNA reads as TGTGCCAGCAGCCAAGTCCGCAGGGACGGTTCACCCCTCCACTTT. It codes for CASSQVRRDGSPLHF.

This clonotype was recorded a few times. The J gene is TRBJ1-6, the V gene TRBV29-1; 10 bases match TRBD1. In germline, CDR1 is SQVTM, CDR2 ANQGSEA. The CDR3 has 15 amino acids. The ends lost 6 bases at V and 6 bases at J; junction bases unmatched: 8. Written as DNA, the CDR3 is TGCAGCGTCGCCACCGGGACAGGGGTTAATTCACCCCTCCACTTT. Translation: CSVATGTGVNSPLHF.

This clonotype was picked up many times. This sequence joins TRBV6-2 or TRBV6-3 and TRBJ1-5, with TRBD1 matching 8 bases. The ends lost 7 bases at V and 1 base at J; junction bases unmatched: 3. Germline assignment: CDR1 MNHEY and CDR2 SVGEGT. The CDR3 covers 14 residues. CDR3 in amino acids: CASKQGVSNQPQHF. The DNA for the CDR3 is TGTGCCAGCAAACAGGGGGTGAGCAATCAGCCCCAGCATTTT.

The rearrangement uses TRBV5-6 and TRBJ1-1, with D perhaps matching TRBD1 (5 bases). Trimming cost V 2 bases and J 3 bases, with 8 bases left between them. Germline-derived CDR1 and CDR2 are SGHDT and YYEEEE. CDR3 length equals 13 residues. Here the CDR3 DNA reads TGTGCCAGCAGCTTCAGGGAATACACTGAAGCTTTCTTT. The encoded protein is CASSFREYTEAFF.

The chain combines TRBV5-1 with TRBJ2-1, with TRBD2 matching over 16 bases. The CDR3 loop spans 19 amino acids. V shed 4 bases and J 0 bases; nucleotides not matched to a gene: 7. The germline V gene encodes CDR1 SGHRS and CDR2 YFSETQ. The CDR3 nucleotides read TGCGCCAGCAGCCCACCGGGACTAGCGGGGGGGAGCTCCTACAATGAGCAGTTCTTC. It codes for CASSPPGLAGGSSYNEQFF.

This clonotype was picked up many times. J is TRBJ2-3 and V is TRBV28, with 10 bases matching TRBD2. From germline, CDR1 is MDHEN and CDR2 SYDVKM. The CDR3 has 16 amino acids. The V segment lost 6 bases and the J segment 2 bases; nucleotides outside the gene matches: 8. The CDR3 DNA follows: TGTGCCAGCAGCCTGTCAAGCGGGGGGGCCACAGATACGCAGTATTTT. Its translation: CASSLSSGGATDTQYF.

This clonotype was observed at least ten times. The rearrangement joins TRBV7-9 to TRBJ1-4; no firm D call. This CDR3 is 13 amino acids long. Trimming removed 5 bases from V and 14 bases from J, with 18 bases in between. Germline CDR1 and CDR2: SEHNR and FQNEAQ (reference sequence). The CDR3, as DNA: TGTGCCAGCAGCCAACCCCACAGCCGGCGGCTGTTTTTT. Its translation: CASSQPHSRRLFF. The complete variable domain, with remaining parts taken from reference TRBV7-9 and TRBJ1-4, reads DTGVSQNPRHKITKRGQNVTFRCDPISEHNRLYWYRQTLGQGPEFLTYFQNEAQLEKSRLLSDRFSAERPKGSFSTLEIQRTEQGDSAMYLCASSQPHSRRLFFGSGTQLSVL.

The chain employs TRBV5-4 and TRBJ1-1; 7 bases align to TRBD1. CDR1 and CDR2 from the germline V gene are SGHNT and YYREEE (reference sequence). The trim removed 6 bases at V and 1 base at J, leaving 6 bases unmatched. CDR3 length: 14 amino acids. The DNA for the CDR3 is TGTGCCAGCAAGGGACAGAACGCGAACACTGAAGCTTTCTTT. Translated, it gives CASKGQNANTEAFF.

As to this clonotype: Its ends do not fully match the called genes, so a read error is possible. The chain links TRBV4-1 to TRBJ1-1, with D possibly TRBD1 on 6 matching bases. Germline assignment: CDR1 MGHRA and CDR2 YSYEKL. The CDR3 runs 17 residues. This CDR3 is CARSHGGAKGENTEAFF. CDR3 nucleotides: TGTGCCAGGAGCCACGGGGGGGCCAAGGGAGAAAACACTGAAGCTTTCTTT.

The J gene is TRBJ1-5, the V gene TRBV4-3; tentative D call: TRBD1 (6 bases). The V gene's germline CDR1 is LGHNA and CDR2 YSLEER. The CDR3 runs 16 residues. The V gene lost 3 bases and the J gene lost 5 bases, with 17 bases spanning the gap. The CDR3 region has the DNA TGCGCCAGCAGCCAGGACAGATTCGGAGGTCATCAGCCCCAGCATTTT. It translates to CASSQDRFGGHQPQHF.

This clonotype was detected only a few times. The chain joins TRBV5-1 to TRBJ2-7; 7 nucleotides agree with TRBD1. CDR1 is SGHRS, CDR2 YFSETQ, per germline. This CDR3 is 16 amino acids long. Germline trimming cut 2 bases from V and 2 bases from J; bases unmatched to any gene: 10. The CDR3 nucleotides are TGCGCCAGCAGCTTACACCGTGGGACAGCAACCTACGAGCAGTACTTC. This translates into CASSLHRGTATYEQYF.

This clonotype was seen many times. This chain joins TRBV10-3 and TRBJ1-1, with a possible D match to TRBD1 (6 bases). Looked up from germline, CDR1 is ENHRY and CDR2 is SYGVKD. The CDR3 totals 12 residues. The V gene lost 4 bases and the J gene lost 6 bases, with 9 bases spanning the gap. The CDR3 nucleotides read TGTGCCATCAGTGTCGGGGGCGCTGAAGCTTTCTTT. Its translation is CAISVGGAEAFF.

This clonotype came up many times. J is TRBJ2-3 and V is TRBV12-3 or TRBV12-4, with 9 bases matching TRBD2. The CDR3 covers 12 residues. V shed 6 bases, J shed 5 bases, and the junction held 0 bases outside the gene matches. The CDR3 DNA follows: TGTGCCAGCAGGACTAGCGGAGATACGCAGTATTTT. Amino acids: CASRTSGDTQYF.

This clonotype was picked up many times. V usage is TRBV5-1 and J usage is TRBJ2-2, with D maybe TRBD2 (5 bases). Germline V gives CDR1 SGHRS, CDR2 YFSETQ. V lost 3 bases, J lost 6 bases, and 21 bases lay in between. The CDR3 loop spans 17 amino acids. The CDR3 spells CASSSKPASGFAGELFF. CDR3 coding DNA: TGCGCCAGCAGCTCCAAACCGGCTTCGGGATTTGCCGGGGAGCTGTTTTTT.

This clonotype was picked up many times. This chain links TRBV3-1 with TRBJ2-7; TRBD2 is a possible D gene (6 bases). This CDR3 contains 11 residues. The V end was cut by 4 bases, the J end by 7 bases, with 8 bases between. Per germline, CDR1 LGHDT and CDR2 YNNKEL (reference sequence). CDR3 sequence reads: CASSRGEEQYF. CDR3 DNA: TGTGCCAGCAGCCGCGGGGAGGAGCAGTACTTC.

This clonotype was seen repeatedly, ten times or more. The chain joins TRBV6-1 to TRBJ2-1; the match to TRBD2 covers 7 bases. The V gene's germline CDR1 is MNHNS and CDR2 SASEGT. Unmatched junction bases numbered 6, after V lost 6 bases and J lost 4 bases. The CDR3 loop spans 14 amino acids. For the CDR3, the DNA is TGTGCCAGCAGCGGGGGGTTACCATACAATGAGCAGTTCTTC. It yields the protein CASSGGLPYNEQFF.

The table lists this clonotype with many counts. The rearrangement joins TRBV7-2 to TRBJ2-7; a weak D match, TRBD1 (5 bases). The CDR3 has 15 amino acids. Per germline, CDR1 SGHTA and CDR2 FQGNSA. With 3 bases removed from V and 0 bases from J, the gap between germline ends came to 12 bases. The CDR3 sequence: CASSFAGKSSYEQYF. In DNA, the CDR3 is TGTGCCAGCAGCTTTGCAGGGAAAAGCTCCTACGAGCAGTACTTC. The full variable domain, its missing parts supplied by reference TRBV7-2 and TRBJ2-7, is GAGVSQSPSNKVTEKGKDVELRCDPISGHTALYWYRQSLGQGLEFLIYFQGNSAPDKSGLPSDRFSAERTGGSVSTLTIQRTQQEDSAVYLCASSFAGKSSYEQYFGPGTRLTVT.

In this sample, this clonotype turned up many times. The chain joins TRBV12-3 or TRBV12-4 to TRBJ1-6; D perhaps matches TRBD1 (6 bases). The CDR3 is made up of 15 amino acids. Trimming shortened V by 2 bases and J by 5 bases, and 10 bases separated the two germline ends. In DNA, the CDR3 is TGTGCCAGCAGTTTACAGGGGAGAGATAATTCACCCCTCCACTTT. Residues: CASSLQGRDNSPLHF.

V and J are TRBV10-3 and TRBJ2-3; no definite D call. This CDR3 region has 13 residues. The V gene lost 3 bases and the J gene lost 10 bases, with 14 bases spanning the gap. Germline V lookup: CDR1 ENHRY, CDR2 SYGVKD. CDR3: CAISDIQKDPQYF. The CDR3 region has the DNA TGTGCCATCAGTGATATCCAGAAGGATCCGCAGTATTTT.

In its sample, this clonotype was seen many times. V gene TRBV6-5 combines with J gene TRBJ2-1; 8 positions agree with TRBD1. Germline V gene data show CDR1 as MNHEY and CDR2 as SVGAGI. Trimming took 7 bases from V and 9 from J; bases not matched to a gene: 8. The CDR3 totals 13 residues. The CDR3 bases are TGTGCCAGCACAGGGGGCTCTCTAAGTGAGCAGTTCTTC. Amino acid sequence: CASTGGSLSEQFF.

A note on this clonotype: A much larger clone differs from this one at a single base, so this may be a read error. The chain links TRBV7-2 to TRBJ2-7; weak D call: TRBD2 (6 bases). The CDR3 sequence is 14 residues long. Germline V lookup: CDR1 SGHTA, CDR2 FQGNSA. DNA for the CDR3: TGTGCCAGCAGCTTAGCGGGGGGTGACTACGAGCACTACTTC. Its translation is CASSLAGGDYEHYF.

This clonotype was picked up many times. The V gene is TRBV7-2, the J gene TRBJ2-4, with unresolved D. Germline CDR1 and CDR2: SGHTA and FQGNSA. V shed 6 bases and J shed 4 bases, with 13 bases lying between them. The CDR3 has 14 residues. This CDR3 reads CASSFLGSKNIQYF. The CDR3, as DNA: TGTGCCAGCAGTTTTCTAGGAAGTAAAAACATTCAGTACTTC.